The 27 T cell receptor beta chains presented below share a single source sample, sequenced in a study of blood T cell repertoires in COVID-19. The data were produced by immunoSEQ multiplex PCR, yet TCRdb's version contains in-frame clones alone and is incomplete. The sample carries roughly 65,000 clones, roughly three quarters recorded once. The sample comprised peripheral blood. Every receptor here comes from a man in his sixties with acute or convalescent COVID-19.

This chain connects TRBV5-1 to TRBJ2-5; TRBD2 agrees at 7 bases. The CDR3 loop spans 14 amino acids. CDR1 and CDR2 from the germline V gene are SGHRS and YFSETQ. Trimming cost V 3 bases and J 5 bases; bases outside gene matches: 7. In nucleotides, the CDR3 is TGCGCCAGCAGCTGGAGCGGGGAACGTGAGACCCAGTACTTC. It codes for CASSWSGERETQYF.

The chain uses TRBV4-1 and TRBJ2-1; 14 bases agree with TRBD2. Trimming cost V 1 base and J 8 bases; bases outside gene matches: 7. From germline, CDR1 is MGHRA and CDR2 YSYEKL. This CDR3 region has 17 residues. The CDR3 region is CASSQAPGLAGVDEQFF. The DNA for the CDR3 is TGCGCCAGCAGCCAAGCTCCGGGACTAGCGGGGGTTGATGAGCAGTTCTTC.

V usage is TRBV24-1 and J usage is TRBJ1-2, with no clear D. The CDR3 consists of 13 residues. The germline CDR1 and CDR2 sequences are KGHDR and SFDVKD. V was pared by 0 bases and J by 7 bases, with 8 bases between. CDR3 in DNA: TGTGCCACCAGTGATTTGGGCAGTTCTGGCTACACCTTC. Translated, it gives CATSDLGSSGYTF.

CDR3 DNA sequence: TGTGCCAGCAGTTTAACCCTGAGGGATACGCAGTATTTT. This codes for CASSLTLRDTQYF. This chain links TRBV27 with TRBJ2-3; no firm D call. V was cut by 2 bases and J by 6 bases, with 9 bases left in between. Per germline, CDR1 MNHEY and CDR2 SMNVEV (reference sequence). This CDR3 comprises 13 residues.

This clone has just a few counts. This sequence joins TRBV10-3 and TRBJ1-2; D is possibly TRBD1 (6 bases). Trimming took 2 bases from V and 4 from J, leaving 11 bases between them. There are 14 residues in the CDR3. Looked up from germline, CDR1 is ENHRY and CDR2 is SYGVKD. CDR3 loop: CAISEIGGAYGYTF. In DNA form, the CDR3 reads TGTGCCATCAGTGAGATTGGGGGCGCCTATGGCTACACCTTC.

V usage is TRBV4-3 and J usage is TRBJ1-2, with unresolved D. The CDR3 totals 15 residues. Trimming cost V 2 bases and J 6 bases, with 16 bases left between them. CDR1 and CDR2 (germline): LGHNA, YSLEER. The CDR3 loop reads CASSQTATARHGYTF. The CDR3 DNA reads as TGCGCCAGCAGCCAAACAGCTACAGCACGGCATGGCTACACCTTC.

The CDR3 reads CASSQGPGQGQHF. In DNA, the CDR3 is TGTGCCAGCAGCCAAGGTCCGGGACAGGGGCAACATTTT. J is TRBJ1-5 and V is TRBV3-1 (or the pseudogene TRBV3-2), with 10 bases matching TRBD1. Germline CDR1 reads LGHDT; CDR2 reads YNNKEL (reference sequence). The CDR3 contains 13 residues. With V trimmed by 1 base and J by 16 bases, 7 bases remained unmatched.

The rearrangement uses TRBV6-5 and TRBJ2-2, with D maybe TRBD1 (5 bases). CDR1 and CDR2 from the germline V gene are MNHEY and SVGAGI. V lost 8 bases and J 2 bases, leaving 15 bases between the germline ends. The CDR3 is made up of 15 amino acids. DNA for the CDR3: TGTGCCAGCCGGAAGACAGAAGTAAACACCGGGGAGCTGTTTTTT. Protein: CASRKTEVNTGELFF.

V gene TRBV9 combines with J gene TRBJ1-6; D gene unclear. This CDR3 is built from 16 residues. The ends were cut back, 0 bases at V and 0 bases at J, with 7 bases in the middle. Germline V gene sequence: CDR1 SGDLS, CDR2 YYNGEE. CDR3 amino acids: CASSVDVSSYNSPLHF. As DNA, the CDR3 is TGTGCCAGCAGCGTAGACGTGAGCTCCTATAATTCACCCCTCCACTTT.

This chain joins TRBV5-1 and TRBJ2-1; 8 bases map to TRBD2. V shed 5 bases and J 5 bases; nucleotides not matched to a gene: 9. The CDR3 is 15 residues long. Germline V gene lookup returns CDR1 SGHRS and CDR2 YFSETQ. CDR3 amino acids: CASRSSSGGHNEQFF. CDR3 DNA sequence: TGCGCCAGCAGATCGTCAAGCGGGGGACACAATGAGCAGTTCTTC.

CDR3 loop: CASRRGFSSYNSPLHF. CDR3 in DNA: TGTGCCAGCAGACGCGGATTTAGCTCCTATAATTCACCCCTCCACTTT. V and J are TRBV5-8 and TRBJ1-6; unclear D gene. The germline gives CDR1 SGHTS, CDR2 YDEGEE. CDR3 length: 16 amino acids. The V end lost 5 bases, the J end lost 0 bases, and 12 bases lay between the germline ends.

This chain uses TRBV6-5 with TRBJ1-2, with D possibly matching TRBD1 (5 bases). With 6 bases removed from V and 7 bases from J, the gap between germline ends came to 18 bases. CDR1 and CDR2 (germline): MNHEY, SVGAGI. The CDR3 runs 14 residues. DNA of the CDR3: TGTGCCAGCAGCCTACCCGGGGGACCCGGTGGCTACACCTTC. Protein product: CASSLPGGPGGYTF.

V gene TRBV7-2 combines with J gene TRBJ2-3, with 10 bases lining up with TRBD2. The germline V gene has CDR1 SGHTA and CDR2 FQGNSA. V lost 4 bases and J lost 3; bases outside the gene matches: 7. This CDR3 contains 16 residues. In nucleotides, the CDR3 is TGTGCCAGCAGCTCCCTACCGGGACTAGCGACAGATACGCAGTATTTT. This codes for CASSSLPGLATDTQYF.

The V and J genes are TRBV18 and TRBJ1-1, with 9 positions matching TRBD1. With 5 bases clipped from V and 4 bases from J, the junction kept 11 bases outside the gene matches. The germline gives CDR1 KGHSH, CDR2 LQKENI. This CDR3 contains 16 residues. As DNA, the CDR3 is TGTGCCAGCTCAAAAACAGGGGGCGCGCCCGGCACTGAAGCTTTCTTT. Encoded protein: CASSKTGGAPGTEAFF. The variable domain in full, with the rest retrieved from reference TRBV18 and TRBJ1-1, is NAGVMQNPRHLVRRRGQEARLRCSPMKGHSHVYWYRQLPEEGLKFMVYLQKENIIDESGMPKERFSAEFPKEGPSILRIQQVVRGDSAAYFCASSKTGGAPGTEAFFGQGTRLTVV.

This clone was counted only a few times. The rearrangement joins TRBV5-1 to TRBJ1-2; no reliable D call. This CDR3 comprises 12 residues. Germline V gives CDR1 SGHRS, CDR2 YFSETQ. V lost 4 bases to trimming and J lost 4 bases, with 8 bases between them. In nucleotides, the CDR3 is TGCGCCAGCAGCGCGCGCTCCTATGGCTACACCTTC. It specifies CASSARSYGYTF. Full variable domain (rest looked up from reference TRBV5-1 and TRBJ1-2): KAGVTQTPRYLIKTRGQQVTLSCSPISGHRSVSWYQQTPGQGLQFLFEYFSETQRNKGNFPGRFSGRQFSNSRSEMNVSTLELGDSALYLCASSARSYGYTFGSGTRLTVV.

J is TRBJ2-1 and V is TRBV21-1; the table's TRBD1 call for D was not verified on the DNA. TRBV21-1 is recorded as a pseudogene. There are 15 residues in the CDR3. The CDR3, as DNA: TGTGCCAGCAGCACCTTGGGACAGGGTATCGATGAGCAGTTCTTC. Protein: CASSTLGQGIDEQFF.

The chain uses TRBV4-1 and TRBJ1-2; TRBD1 might be the D (6 bases). Germline V lookup: CDR1 MGHRA, CDR2 YSYEKL. This CDR3 comprises 15 residues. V dropped 0 bases and J dropped 5 bases, with 13 bases sitting between them. This chain's CDR3 is CASSQDLSGVYGYTF. CDR3 bases: TGCGCCAGCAGCCAAGATCTGTCAGGGGTTTATGGCTACACCTTC.

The V gene is TRBV11-3, the J gene TRBJ1-2, with 9 bases lining up with TRBD1. This CDR3 has 14 amino acids. V was clipped by 0 bases and J by 8 bases; unmatched bases: 4. Germline lookup yields CDR1 SGHNT and CDR2 YENEEA. The CDR3 is CASSLDYRGLGYTF. The CDR3 nucleotides read TGTGCCAGCAGCTTAGATTACAGGGGGCTCGGCTACACCTTC.

This clone was recorded a few times. The chain recombines TRBV3-1 (or the pseudogene TRBV3-2) with TRBJ1-2; TRBD1 matches 8 bases. This CDR3 has 15 amino acids. The germline gives CDR1 LGHDT, CDR2 YNNKEL (reference sequence). With 4 bases clipped from V and 7 bases from J, the junction kept 11 bases outside the gene matches. In DNA, the CDR3 is TGTGCCAGCAGCCGAGTGGGGCAGGGGGCTAGTGGCTACACCTTC. This sequence encodes CASSRVGQGASGYTF.

This chain joins TRBV4-1 and TRBJ1-5; D ambiguous. The CDR3 is 16 residues long. V lost 1 base and J 3 bases, leaving 13 bases between the germline ends. CDR1 and CDR2 from the germline V gene are MGHRA and YSYEKL. This chain's CDR3 is CASSQVSNGDNQPQHF. CDR3 in DNA: TGCGCCAGCAGCCAAGTCAGTAACGGAGACAATCAGCCCCAGCATTTT.

This clone was recorded a few times. The chain is built from TRBV6-2 or TRBV6-3 and TRBJ1-1, with TRBD1 matching 9 bases. The V segment lost 6 bases and the J segment 10 bases; nucleotides outside the gene matches: 9. Germline-derived CDR1 and CDR2 are MNHEY and SVGEGT. The CDR3 runs 13 residues. The CDR3: CASSHSGTGLAFF. Here the CDR3 DNA reads TGTGCCAGCAGCCACTCCGGGACAGGGTTAGCTTTCTTT.

V usage is TRBV9 and J usage is TRBJ2-2, with D unresolved. Trimming left V 0 bases short and J 0 bases short, with 9 bases between. CDR1 is SGDLS and CDR2 is YYNGEE in the germline V gene. This CDR3 is built from 16 residues. CDR3: CASSVDVGANTGELFF. As DNA, the CDR3 is TGTGCCAGCAGCGTAGACGTCGGAGCGAACACCGGGGAGCTGTTTTTT.

The rearrangement links TRBV6-2 or TRBV6-3 to TRBJ1-5; maybe TRBD1 (6 bases). The CDR3 totals 18 residues. V was shortened by 6 bases and J by 0 bases, with 21 bases between the two germline ends. The germline gives CDR1 MNHEY, CDR2 SVGEGT. The CDR3 loop is CASSSTPGTLYSNQPQHF. For the CDR3, the DNA is TGTGCCAGCAGCTCGACGCCTGGGACACTTTATAGCAATCAGCCCCAGCATTTT.

This chain connects TRBV7-2 to TRBJ2-3, with 9 bases identical to TRBD1. Trimming took 5 bases from V and 4 from J; bases not matched to a gene: 10. This CDR3 contains 16 residues. Germline V lookup: CDR1 SGHTA, CDR2 FQGNSA. CDR3 protein: CASSVPPGQGPDTQYF. The CDR3 DNA follows: TGTGCCAGCAGCGTTCCTCCGGGACAGGGTCCAGATACGCAGTATTTT.

The chain combines TRBV5-1 with TRBJ1-1, with a possible D match to TRBD1 (6 bases). V shed 4 bases and J shed 7 bases, with 11 bases lying between them. The CDR3 contains 12 residues. The germline CDR1 and CDR2 sequences are SGHRS and YFSETQ. The CDR3 sequence: CASSSQGREAFF. CDR3 DNA: TGCGCCAGCAGCAGTCAGGGGCGTGAAGCTTTCTTT. The full variable domain, with the rest looked up from reference TRBV5-1 and TRBJ1-1, is KAGVTQTPRYLIKTRGQQVTLSCSPISGHRSVSWYQQTPGQGLQFLFEYFSETQRNKGNFPGRFSGRQFSNSRSEMNVSTLELGDSALYLCASSSQGREAFFGQGTRLTVV.

This clone showed up just once. CDR3 coding DNA: TGTGCCAGCAGCTTATCTTTCGGGACAGGGGGTATCTATGGCTACACCTTC. Amino acids: CASSLSFGTGGIYGYTF. The V and J genes are TRBV7-8 and TRBJ1-2, with TRBD1 matching 11 bases. V gave up 2 bases and J gave up 4 bases; unmatched junction bases: 9. Germline V gives CDR1 SGHVS, CDR2 FQNEAQ. The CDR3 sequence is 17 residues long.

This chain connects TRBV13 to TRBJ1-3; tentative D call: TRBD1 (6 bases). V lost 6 bases and J lost 1, with 13 bases in between. The CDR3 runs to 15 residues. The germline V gene encodes CDR1 PRHDT and CDR2 FYEKMQ (reference sequence). The CDR3 is CASRRGGLSGNTIYF. The CDR3 DNA is TGTGCCAGCAGGAGAGGGGGTTTATCTGGAAACACCATATATTTT.